The 17 T cell receptor beta chains below all came from one sample that was sequenced in a study of T cell responses to AZD1222 COVID-19 vaccine. Sequencing was performed with immunoSEQ multiplex PCR; in TCRdb, only in-frame clones are kept and a portion is missing. The top ten clones hold about 3% of a sample with 95,000 to 150,000 clones, roughly nine tenths of them seen once. This sample comprised peripheral blood, obtained on day 0 of AZD1222 vaccination. These receptors originate from an adult in good health.

This chain joins TRBV3-1 (or the pseudogene TRBV3-2) and TRBJ2-5; a weak D match, TRBD2 (5 bases). Per germline, CDR1 LGHDT and CDR2 YNNKEL (reference sequence). Trimming removed 3 bases at V and 4 bases at J, with 6 bases between. The CDR3 length is 12 residues. The CDR3 region is CASSHRGETQYF. In nucleotides, the CDR3 is TGTGCCAGCAGCCACCGGGGAGAGACCCAGTACTTC.

V and J are TRBV18 and TRBJ2-1, with 10 bases fitting TRBD1. The length of the CDR3 is 17 residues. V trimming: 3 bases; J trimming: 3 bases; junction bases outside the gene matches: 8. The germline V gene encodes CDR1 KGHSH and CDR2 LQKENI. The CDR3 is CASSPPGQGILYNEQFF. The CDR3 DNA reads as TGTGCCAGCTCACCCCCGGGACAGGGGATACTCTACAATGAGCAGTTCTTC.

This chain connects TRBV4-1 to TRBJ1-3; TRBD1 matches at 11 bases. The trim removed 4 bases at V and 3 bases at J, leaving 5 bases unmatched. The CDR3 contains 16 residues. The germline V gene encodes CDR1 MGHRA and CDR2 YSYEKL. For the CDR3, the DNA is TGCGCCAGCAGCCTACCGGGACAGGGGGTTGGAAACACCATATATTTT. Translated: CASSLPGQGVGNTIYF.

The chain couples TRBV10-3 to TRBJ1-2; 9 positions agree with TRBD1. This CDR3 spans 13 amino acids. From germline, CDR1 is ENHRY and CDR2 SYGVKD. V trimming: 8 bases; J trimming: 4 bases; junction bases outside the gene matches: 5. CDR3 loop: CAIGQGSTYGYTF. Here the CDR3 DNA reads TGTGCCATCGGACAGGGGTCTACCTATGGCTACACCTTC.

This clone was counted a single time. This chain links TRBV9 with TRBJ2-1; 13 nucleotides agree with TRBD2. Germline CDR1 SGDLS, CDR2 YYNGEE. The trim removed 0 bases at V and 1 base at J, leaving 19 bases unmatched. CDR3 length equals 23 residues. CDR3 nucleotide sequence: TGTGCCAGCAGCGTAGGACCACGCACTAGCGGGAGGGCCCAATGGGGATCCTACAATGAGCAGTTCTTC. Translated, it gives CASSVGPRTSGRAQWGSYNEQFF.

The chain carries TRBV30 and TRBJ1-4; D uncertain. The V end was cut by 0 bases, the J end by 5 bases, with 10 bases between. Looked up from germline, CDR1 is GTSNPN and CDR2 is SVGIG (reference sequence). The CDR3 has 14 residues. For the CDR3, the DNA is TGTGCCTGGAGTGTAGGCAGGCCAAATGAAAAACTGTTTTTT. This gives the protein CAWSVGRPNEKLFF. Looking up the rest from reference TRBV30 and TRBJ1-4 gives the full variable domain: SQTIHQWPATLVQPVGSPLSLECTVEGTSNPNLYWYRQAAGRGLQLLFYSVGIGQISSEVPQNLSASRPQDRQFILSSKKLLLSDSGFYLCAWSVGRPNEKLFFGSGTQLSVL.

J is TRBJ2-5 and V is TRBV19, with 7 bases aligning to TRBD1. This CDR3 has 14 amino acids. Germline V gene data show CDR1 as LNHDA and CDR2 as SQIVND (reference sequence). V was pared by 6 bases and J by 1 base, with 5 bases of the junction left unmatched. CDR3 sequence (DNA): TGTGCCAGTAGGGGCTGGGACAGCCAAGAGACCCAGTACTTC. Its protein product is CASRGWDSQETQYF.

This chain's CDR3 is CASSQDKYGAALEKLFF. In DNA, the CDR3 is TGTGCCAGCAGCCAAGATAAATATGGGGCGGCCTTGGAAAAACTGTTTTTT. This sequence joins TRBV4-2 and TRBJ1-4; D possibly corresponds to TRBD1 (5 bases). Germline V lookup: CDR1 LGHNA, CDR2 YNFKEQ. Between the trimmed V and J ends, which lost 0 bases and 8 bases, there was a span of 19 bases. This CDR3 comprises 17 residues.

This rearrangement joins TRBV6-5 to TRBJ1-5; 9 bases align to TRBD1. The CDR3 is 15 amino acids. The J segment lost 10 bases and the V segment lost 6 bases, leaving 13 bases of the junction unmatched. Germline-derived CDR1 and CDR2 are MNHEY and SVGAGI. The CDR3 region is CASRGTGTQSEPQHF. CDR3 sequence (DNA): TGTGCCAGCAGGGGGACAGGGACCCAATCAGAACCCCAGCATTTT.

The rearrangement uses TRBV5-4 and TRBJ2-3; no definite D call. Trimming took off 4 bases at V and 4 bases at J, with 16 bases between the two ends. This CDR3 region has 15 residues. The germline V gene encodes CDR1 SGHNT and CDR2 YYREEE (reference sequence). Here the CDR3 DNA reads TGTGCCAGCAGCCTCCCGTCCAGTATGGCAGATACGCAGTATTTT. This codes for CASSLPSSMADTQYF.

CDR3 bases: TGTGCCAGCAGCCAACTGAGGGGCAGGGTAGCAACTAATGAAAAACTGTTTTTT. Protein: CASSQLRGRVATNEKLFF. This chain links TRBV4-2 with TRBJ1-4, with a possible D match to TRBD1 (5 bases). V was clipped by 2 bases and J by 0 bases, with 16 bases between them. The length of the CDR3 is 18 residues. CDR1 and CDR2 from the germline V gene are LGHNA and YNFKEQ.

The V and J genes are TRBV6-6 and TRBJ2-3; 9 positions agree with TRBD1. Trimming removed 5 bases from V and 7 bases from J; junction bases left unmatched: 13. The CDR3 loop spans 16 amino acids. CDR1 and CDR2 from the germline V gene are MNHNY and SVGAGI (reference sequence). Written as DNA, the CDR3 is TGTGCCAGCAGTGCTCCGGGACAGGGCACATATTATACGCAGTATTTT. Amino acids: CASSAPGQGTYYTQYF.

In regard to this clone: Other DNA sequences in this specimen translate into the identical CDR3. The chain couples TRBV7-2 to TRBJ2-5, with 8 bases identical to TRBD1. Germline trimming cut 3 bases from V and 3 bases from J; bases unmatched to any gene: 3. Germline CDR1 and CDR2: SGHTA and FQGNSA. The CDR3 sequence is 14 residues long. The CDR3 here is CASSFNRGKETQYF. The CDR3 bases are TGTGCCAGCAGCTTTAACAGGGGGAAAGAGACCCAGTACTTC.

This chain joins TRBV7-3 and TRBJ2-3; possible D gene TRBD1, 6 bases. This CDR3 spans 16 amino acids. The V gene lost 2 bases and the J gene lost 0 bases, with 12 bases spanning the gap. CDR1 SGHTA and CDR2 FQGTGA come from the germline V gene. DNA for the CDR3: TGTGCCAGCAGCTTACTTGGGCAGGGGAGCACAGATACGCAGTATTTT. Translating gives CASSLLGQGSTDTQYF.

The chain links TRBV2 to TRBJ1-2; 11 bases agree with TRBD1. With 7 bases clipped from V and 0 bases from J, the junction kept 10 bases outside the gene matches. The length of the CDR3 is 17 residues. Germline V gene data show CDR1 as SNHLY and CDR2 as FYNNEI. This chain's CDR3 is CASTWDRGGIANYGYTF. DNA for the CDR3: TGTGCCAGCACCTGGGACAGGGGGGGGATAGCTAACTATGGCTACACCTTC.

The chain carries TRBV11-2 and TRBJ2-1; TRBD2 aligns across 13 bases. The V gene's germline CDR1 is SGHAT and CDR2 FQNNGV. CDR3 length: 19 residues. With 5 bases clipped from V and 0 bases from J, the junction kept 10 bases outside the gene matches. This CDR3 reads CASSPRLAGGTSSYNEQFF. The CDR3 coding sequence is TGTGCCAGCAGCCCCCGACTAGCGGGGGGAACTAGCTCCTACAATGAGCAGTTCTTC.

The gene calls are TRBV5-1 and TRBJ1-3; a weak D match, TRBD1 (6 bases). Per germline, CDR1 SGHRS and CDR2 YFSETQ. V was trimmed by 0 bases and J by 0 bases, leaving 16 bases between them. The CDR3 has 18 amino acids. CDR3 loop: CASSLGRPKGGSGNTIYF. In DNA form, the CDR3 reads TGCGCCAGCAGCTTGGGGCGCCCGAAGGGGGGCTCTGGAAACACCATATATTTT.